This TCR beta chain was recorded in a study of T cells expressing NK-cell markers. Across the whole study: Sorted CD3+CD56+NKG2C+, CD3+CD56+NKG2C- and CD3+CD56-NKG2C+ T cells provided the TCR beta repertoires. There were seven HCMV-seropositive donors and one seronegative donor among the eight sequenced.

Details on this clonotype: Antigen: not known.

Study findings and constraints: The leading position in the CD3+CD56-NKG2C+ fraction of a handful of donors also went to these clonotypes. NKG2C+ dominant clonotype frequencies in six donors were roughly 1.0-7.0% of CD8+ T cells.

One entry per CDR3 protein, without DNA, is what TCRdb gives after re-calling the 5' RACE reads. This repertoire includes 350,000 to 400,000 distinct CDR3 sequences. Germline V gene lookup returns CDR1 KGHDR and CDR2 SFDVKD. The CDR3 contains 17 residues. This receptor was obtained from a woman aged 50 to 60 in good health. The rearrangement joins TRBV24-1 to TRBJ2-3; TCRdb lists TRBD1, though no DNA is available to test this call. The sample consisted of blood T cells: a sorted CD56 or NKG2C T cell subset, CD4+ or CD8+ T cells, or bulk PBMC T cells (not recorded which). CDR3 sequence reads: CATSEYPGTGGPDTQYF.